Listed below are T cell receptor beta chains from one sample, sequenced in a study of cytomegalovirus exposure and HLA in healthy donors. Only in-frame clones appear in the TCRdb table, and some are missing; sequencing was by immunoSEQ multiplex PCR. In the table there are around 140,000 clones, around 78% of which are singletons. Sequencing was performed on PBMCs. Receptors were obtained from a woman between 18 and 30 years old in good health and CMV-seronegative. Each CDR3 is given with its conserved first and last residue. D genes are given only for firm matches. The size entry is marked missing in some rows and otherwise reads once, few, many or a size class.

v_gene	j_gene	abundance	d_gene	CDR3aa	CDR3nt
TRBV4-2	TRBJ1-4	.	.	CASSQDGEVGEKLFF	TGTGCCAGCAGCCAAGACGGCGAGGTTGGAGAAAAACTGTTTTTT
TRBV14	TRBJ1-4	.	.	CASSGGNANEKLFF	TGTGCCAGCAGCGGGGGGAATGCTAATGAAAAACTGTTTTTT
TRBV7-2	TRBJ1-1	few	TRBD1	CASSVTGARMNTEAFF	TGTGCCAGCAGCGTTACAGGGGCCCGCATGAACACTGAAGCTTTCTTT
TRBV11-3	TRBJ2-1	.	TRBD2	CASSLRTSGDNEQFF	TGTGCCAGCAGCTTACGTACTAGCGGGGACAATGAGCAGTTCTTC
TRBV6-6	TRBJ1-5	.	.	CASSLNGENQPQHF	TGTGCCAGCAGCCTAAATGGAGAAAATCAGCCCCAGCATTTT
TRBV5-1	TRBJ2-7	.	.	CASSLSGGNHYEQYF	TGCGCCAGCAGCTTGTCAGGAGGGAACCACTACGAGCAGTACTTC
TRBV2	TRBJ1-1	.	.	CASSAGRMNTEAFF	TGTGCCAGCAGCGCGGGACGGATGAACACTGAAGCTTTCTTT
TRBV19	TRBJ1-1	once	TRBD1	CASSRQGAVNTEAFF	TGTGCCAGTAGTCGACAGGGGGCTGTGAACACTGAAGCTTTCTTT
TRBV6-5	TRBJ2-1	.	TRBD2	CASSYLIAGHNEQFF	TGTGCCAGCAGTTATCTGATAGCGGGCCACAATGAGCAGTTCTTC
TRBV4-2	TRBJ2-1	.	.	CASSQDLRSYYNEQFF	TGTGCCAGCAGCCAAGATCTCCGCTCCTACTACAATGAGCAGTTCTTC
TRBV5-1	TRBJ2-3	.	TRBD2	CASSLGTSGGTDTQYF	TGCGCCAGCAGCTTGGGGACTAGCGGGGGTACAGATACGCAGTATTTT
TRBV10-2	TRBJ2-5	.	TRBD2	CATRLAGTQETQYF	TGCGCCACCCGACTAGCGGGGACTCAAGAGACCCAGTACTTC
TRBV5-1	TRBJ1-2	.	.	CASTEGRPYGYTF	TGCGCCAGCACGGAGGGACGACCCTATGGCTACACCTTC
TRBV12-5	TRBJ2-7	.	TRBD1	CASGLGGGQGSYEQYF	TGTGCTAGTGGTTTGGGTGGGGGACAGGGGTCCTACGAGCAGTACTTC
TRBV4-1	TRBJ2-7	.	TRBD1	CASSQGGQASSYEQYF	TGCGCCAGCAGCCAAGGGGGACAGGCTAGCTCCTACGAGCAGTACTTC
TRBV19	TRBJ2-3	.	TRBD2	CASSIDLAGEGDTQYF	TGTGCCAGTAGTATAGATCTGGCGGGAGAGGGAGATACGCAGTATTTT
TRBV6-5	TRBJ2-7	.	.	CASSYSRDTETQYF	TGTGCCAGCAGTTACTCCCGGGACACCGAGACGCAGTACTTC
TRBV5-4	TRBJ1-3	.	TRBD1	CASTLDRGLSGNTIYF	TGTGCCAGTACCCTGGACAGGGGGTTATCTGGAAACACCATATATTTT
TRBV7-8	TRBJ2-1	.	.	CASRPLLAESYNEQFF	TGTGCCAGCAGACCATTACTAGCAGAATCCTACAATGAGCAGTTCTTC
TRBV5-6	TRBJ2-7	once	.	CASSPAWTFYEQYF	TGTGCCAGCAGCCCCGCCTGGACATTTTACGAGCAGTACTTC
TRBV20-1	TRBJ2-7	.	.	CSASRNEQYF	TGCAGTGCAAGCCGCAACGAGCAGTACTTC
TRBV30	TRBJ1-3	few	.	CAWSEVGGRNTIYF	TGTGCCTGGAGCGAGGTGGGGGGTAGAAACACCATATATTTT
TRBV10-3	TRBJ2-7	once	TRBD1	CAISLGTGGYEQYF	TGTGCCATCAGTCTGGGGACAGGGGGCTACGAGCAGTACTTC
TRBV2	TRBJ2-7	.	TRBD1	CASRVDRAEQYF	TGTGCCAGCAGAGTCGACAGGGCCGAGCAGTACTTC
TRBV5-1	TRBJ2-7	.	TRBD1	CASSLGQGAREQYF	TGCGCCAGCAGCTTGGGGCAGGGGGCGAGGGAGCAGTACTTC